These 14 T cell receptor beta chains were sequenced from one sample in a study of T cells in narcolepsy. Sequencing was performed with immunoSEQ multiplex PCR; in TCRdb, only in-frame clones are kept and a portion is missing. The sample holds roughly 30,000 clones, 70% to 80% seen once. Sequenced material: memory (CD45RA-) CD4+ T cells from blood. The receptors shown here come from a human donor in good health.

The chain combines TRBV2 with TRBJ2-3; 7 positions agree with TRBD2. The length of the CDR3 is 15 residues. Germline V lookup: CDR1 SNHLY, CDR2 FYNNEI. The J segment lost 4 bases and the V segment lost 5 bases, leaving 9 bases of the junction unmatched. The CDR3 loop reads CASSQTSREPDTQYF. As DNA, the CDR3 is TGTGCCAGCAGTCAGACTAGCCGAGAACCAGATACGCAGTATTTT.

The chain links TRBV2 to TRBJ2-1, with 10 bases matching TRBD1. Trimming took 4 bases from V and 7 from J; bases not matched to a gene: 10. The CDR3 length is 16 residues. CDR1 SNHLY and CDR2 FYNNEI come from the germline V gene. In nucleotides, the CDR3 is TGTGCCAGCAGTGCCCCGGGACAGGGGCAAGGTAATGAGCAGTTCTTC. This translates into CASSAPGQGQGNEQFF.

This chain uses TRBV19 with TRBJ1-1; D gene unclear. The CDR3 is 13 amino acids. V lost 8 bases and J lost 1, with 11 bases in between. Per germline, CDR1 LNHDA and CDR2 SQIVND (reference sequence). Here the CDR3 reads CASDGRENTEAFF. The DNA for the CDR3 is TGTGCCAGTGACGGACGGGAGAACACTGAAGCTTTCTTT. Supplemented by reference TRBV19 and TRBJ1-1, the full variable domain reads DGGITQSPKYLFRKEGQNVTLSCEQNLNHDAMYWYRQDPGQGLRLIYYSQIVNDFQKGDIAEGYSVSREKKESFPLTVTSAQKNPTAFYLCASDGRENTEAFFGQGTRLTVV.

This clone occurred once. Different DNA sequences within this sample yield the same CDR3. The rearrangement links TRBV5-1 to TRBJ2-1; D may be TRBD2 (5 bases). The CDR3 is 13 amino acids. Looked up from germline, CDR1 is SGHRS and CDR2 is YFSETQ. V dropped 4 bases and J dropped 4 bases, with 9 bases sitting between them. The CDR3 sequence is CASSPDSYNEQFF. The CDR3 DNA follows: TGCGCCAGCAGCCCGGACTCGTACAATGAGCAGTTCTTC.

This clone turned up a few times. The chain has TRBV19 and TRBJ1-5; D is undetermined. The CDR3 contains 13 residues. V was cut by 7 bases and J by 0 bases, with 7 bases left in between. Germline values: CDR1 LNHDA, CDR2 SQIVND (reference sequence). The CDR3 sequence is CASNINSNQPQHF. CDR3 DNA: TGTGCCAGTAATATCAATAGCAATCAGCCCCAGCATTTT. Full variable domain (missing parts from reference TRBV19 and TRBJ1-5): DGGITQSPKYLFRKEGQNVTLSCEQNLNHDAMYWYRQDPGQGLRLIYYSQIVNDFQKGDIAEGYSVSREKKESFPLTVTSAQKNPTAFYLCASNINSNQPQHFGDGTRLSIL.

The chain combines TRBV7-6 with TRBJ2-7, with D perhaps TRBD2 (6 bases). From germline, CDR1 is SGHVS and CDR2 FNYEAQ. The CDR3 contains 15 residues. V lost 5 bases to trimming and J lost 2 bases, with 16 bases between them. CDR3 in DNA: TGTGCCAGCAGCCGCTCGGCGGGGAGCGCCTACGAGCAGTACTTC. Encoded protein: CASSRSAGSAYEQYF. Based on the CDR3 plus reference TRBV7-6 and TRBJ2-7, the full variable domain is GAGVSQSPRYKVTKRGQDVALRCDPISGHVSLYWYRQALGQGPEFLTYFNYEAQQDKSGLPNDRFSAERPEGSISTLTIQRTEQRDSAMYRCASSRSAGSAYEQYFGPGTRLTVT.

This clone was found once. The chain carries TRBV4-1 and TRBJ1-3, with no clear D. V was clipped by 1 base and J by 4 bases, with 8 bases between them. Per germline, CDR1 MGHRA and CDR2 YSYEKL. CDR3 size: 14 residues. The CDR3 bases are TGCGCCAGCAGCCAAGTCCACTTCGGAAACACCATATATTTT. Translating it yields CASSQVHFGNTIYF.

The chain couples TRBV7-3 to TRBJ2-3; 11 bases align to TRBD2. Germline CDR1 SGHTA, CDR2 FQGTGA. The CDR3 consists of 14 residues. V lost 4 bases, J lost 5 bases, and 2 bases stayed unmatched. CDR3 DNA: TGTGCCAGCAGCTCTGGACTAGCGGGAGATACGCAGTATTTT. Translated, it gives CASSSGLAGDTQYF.

CDR3 nucleotide sequence: TGTGCCAGCAGTCTGACAGGGGGCGAATACGAGCAGTACTTC. This translates into CASSLTGGEYEQYF. The chain joins TRBV6-1 to TRBJ2-7; 10 bases are shared with TRBD1. There are 14 residues in the CDR3. V shed 5 bases, J shed 4 bases, and the junction held 5 bases outside the gene matches. Looked up from germline, CDR1 is MNHNS and CDR2 is SASEGT.

This rearrangement joins TRBV5-4 to TRBJ2-7; the D gene could be TRBD1 or TRBD2 (6 bases each). Germline CDR1 is SGHNT and CDR2 is YYREEE (reference sequence). Trimming stripped 1 base from V and 7 bases from J, with 9 bases between. The CDR3 spans 12 residues. CDR3 residues: CASSLRGEEQYF. DNA for the CDR3: TGTGCCAGCAGCTTGAGGGGGGAAGAGCAGTACTTC.

This clone has a handful of counts. As DNA, the CDR3 is TGTGCCACCAGCAGAGATCGTGGGACAGGGGGCATTCAGTACTTC. It yields the protein CATSRDRGTGGIQYF. This chain uses TRBV15 with TRBJ2-4; 11 nucleotides line up with TRBD1. V lost 0 bases and J lost 9; bases outside the gene matches: 4. In germline, CDR1 is LNHNV, CDR2 YYDKDF (reference sequence). The CDR3 is 15 amino acids.

The chain employs TRBV11-2 and TRBJ2-1; TRBD2 agrees at 9 bases. The V and J ends lost 4 bases and 6 bases, in that order; junction bases with no gene match: 7. The germline V gene has CDR1 SGHAT and CDR2 FQNNGV. The CDR3 spans 15 residues. Here the CDR3 DNA reads TGTGCCAGCAGCTCCCTTGGCGGGAGGGGCAATGAGCAGTTCTTC. Amino acids: CASSSLGGRGNEQFF.

The chain links TRBV7-8 to TRBJ2-2, with D possibly being TRBD1 (6 bases). The ends were cut back, 7 bases at V and 3 bases at J, with 15 bases in the middle. CDR3 length equals 15 residues. CDR1 and CDR2 (germline): SGHVS, FQNEAQ. The CDR3 reads CASTPGRGHTGELFF. The DNA for the CDR3 is TGTGCCAGCACCCCGGGCAGGGGACACACCGGGGAGCTGTTTTTT.

This clone was observed a single time. DNA of the CDR3: TGTGCCAGCAGCAGGGGGACTAGCGGGAGAACAGATACGCAGTATTTT. Translated, it gives CASSRGTSGRTDTQYF. V usage is TRBV5-4 and J usage is TRBJ2-3; 14 bases align to TRBD2. The CDR3 totals 16 residues. Germline V lookup: CDR1 SGHNT, CDR2 YYREEE (reference sequence). Trimming at V came to 4 bases and at J to 3 bases, leaving 4 bases not matched to a gene.